These 30 T cell receptor beta chains were all obtained from the same sample, sequenced in a study of response to subunit inactivated influenza vaccine. In TCRdb, the RT-PCR reads were re-called with MiXCR into one record per CDR3 protein. The profile shows 650,000 to 800,000 distinct CDR3 sequences, approximately 18% of them singletons. Sample: PBMCs from blood, taken around 5 days after vaccination. These receptors all stem from a man in his fifties who received an inactivated influenza vaccine.

V usage is TRBV21-1 and J usage is TRBJ2-5; TRBD1, the table's D call, was not compared with the DNA. TRBV21-1 is noted as a pseudogene. The length of the CDR3 is 12 residues. CDR3 sequence (DNA): TGTGCCAGCAGCCAACAGGGTAGAGACCAGTACTTC. Its translation: CASSQQGRDQYF.

This clonotype was detected a few times. The chain has TRBV5-1 and TRBJ2-1; 7 bases map to TRBD1. V was clipped by 3 bases and J by 7 bases; unmatched bases: 10. The CDR3 has 15 residues. Germline CDR1 reads SGHRS; CDR2 reads YFSETQ. The CDR3: CASSSPGQTLNEQFF. DNA of the CDR3: TGCGCCAGCAGCTCACCGGGACAGACTCTTAATGAGCAGTTCTTC. The full variable domain, rest sourced from reference TRBV5-1 and TRBJ2-1, is KAGVTQTPRYLIKTRGQQVTLSCSPISGHRSVSWYQQTPGQGLQFLFEYFSETQRNKGNFPGRFSGRQFSNSRSEMNVSTLELGDSALYLCASSSPGQTLNEQFFGPGTRLTVL.

This clonotype was found a few times. The chain recombines TRBV20-1 with TRBJ2-7; 10 bases align to TRBD1. The CDR3 extends over 13 amino acids. Trimming removed 6 bases from V and 5 bases from J; junction bases left unmatched: 7. CDR1 DFQATT and CDR2 SNEGSKA come from the germline V gene (reference sequence). The CDR3 coding sequence is TGCAGTGCAAAGAGACAGGGGGCGAACGAGCAGTACTTC. Translating it yields CSAKRQGANEQYF.

This clonotype turned up a few times. The chain links TRBV4-1 to TRBJ1-5; the D gene is possibly TRBD1 (6 bases). Per the germline V gene, CDR1 is MGHRA and CDR2 is YSYEKL. Between the trimmed V and J ends, which lost 0 bases and 3 bases, there was a span of 21 bases. The CDR3 extends over 19 amino acids. Here the CDR3 DNA reads TGCGCCAGCAGCCAAGATGGGGGCCGAGGATGGGGACCCAATCAGCCCCAGCATTTT. Translating gives CASSQDGGRGWGPNQPQHF.

The chain is built from TRBV4-2 and TRBJ2-7; TRBD1 aligns across 10 bases. Looked up from germline, CDR1 is LGHNA and CDR2 is YNFKEQ. The junction had 2 bases not matched to a gene; V was cut back by 1 base and J by 2 bases. The CDR3 consists of 15 residues. The CDR3 region has the DNA TGTGCCAGCAGCCAAGTGGGACAGGGGACCTACGAGCAGTACTTC. Translated: CASSQVGQGTYEQYF.

This clonotype was detected only a few times. This chain joins TRBV5-1 and TRBJ2-1; 7 nucleotides align to TRBD1. J was trimmed by 5 bases and V by 4 bases; bases with no gene match: 15. CDR3 length: 17 amino acids. Germline V gene lookup returns CDR1 SGHRS and CDR2 YFSETQ. The CDR3 bases are TGCGCCAGCAGCATCCAACCGGCCGGGACAGCCAACAATGAGCAGTTCTTC. Its translation: CASSIQPAGTANNEQFF.

In this sample, this clonotype turned up a few times. The chain links TRBV24-1 to TRBJ2-3, with 11 bases matching TRBD1. There are 17 residues in the CDR3. Germline V lookup: CDR1 KGHDR, CDR2 SFDVKD. J gave up 1 base and V 4 bases, and 6 bases lay outside the gene matches. Here the CDR3 DNA reads TGTGCCACCAGTGAGTCCGGGACAGGGGGAGGCACAGATACGCAGTATTTT. Its protein product is CATSESGTGGGTDTQYF.

The chain links TRBV29-1 to TRBJ2-1; a weak D match, TRBD2 (6 bases). Germline CDR1 is SQVTM and CDR2 is ANQGSEA. CDR3 length: 13 residues. Between the trimmed V and J ends, which lost 3 bases and 7 bases, there was a span of 13 bases. The chain's CDR3 is CSVERDFPNEQFF. The CDR3 DNA reads TGCAGCGTTGAGAGGGACTTTCCAAATGAGCAGTTCTTC.

This sequence joins TRBV5-5 and TRBJ2-7; TRBD1 matches at 11 bases. The CDR3 consists of 15 residues. V gave up 3 bases and J gave up 4 bases; unmatched junction bases: 6. Looked up from germline, CDR1 is SGHKS and CDR2 is YYEKEE (reference sequence). CDR3 amino acids: CASSWGTGGEYEQYF. The CDR3 DNA reads as TGTGCCAGCAGCTGGGGGACAGGGGGAGAATACGAGCAGTACTTC. Full variable domain (outside the CDR3, taken from reference TRBV5-5 and TRBJ2-7): DAGVTQSPTHLIKTRGQQVTLRCSPISGHKSVSWYQQVLGQGPQFIFQYYEKEERGRGNFPDRFSARQFPNYSSELNVNALLLGDSALYLCASSWGTGGEYEQYFGPGTRLTVT.

The sample holds many counts of this clonotype. The chain is built from TRBV5-5 and TRBJ2-1; D is unresolved. There are 17 residues in the CDR3. The V end was cut by 6 bases, the J end by 0 bases, with 19 bases between. The germline gives CDR1 SGHKS, CDR2 YYEKEE (reference sequence). The CDR3 reads CASKAAPTVNSYNEQFF. DNA of the CDR3: TGTGCCAGCAAAGCAGCCCCCACAGTGAACTCCTACAATGAGCAGTTCTTC.

The rearrangement links TRBV9 to TRBJ2-3; D uncertain. Per the germline V gene, CDR1 is SGDLS and CDR2 is YYNGEE. The germline V and J ends were trimmed by 0 bases and 0 bases, with 5 bases remaining between them. The CDR3 is 14 amino acids. CDR3 DNA sequence: TGTGCCAGCAGCGTAGAAGTTAGCACAGATACGCAGTATTTT. Encoded protein: CASSVEVSTDTQYF.

This chain links TRBV20-1 with TRBJ2-7; D remains unclear. The CDR3 is 16 residues long. V lost 2 bases and J lost 2, with 19 bases in between. Per the germline V gene, CDR1 is DFQATT and CDR2 is SNEGSKA (reference sequence). CDR3 loop: CSARPDGWTEPYEQYF. The CDR3 coding sequence is TGCAGTGCTAGACCTGATGGTTGGACGGAGCCCTACGAGCAGTACTTC.

The chain recombines TRBV7-9 with TRBJ1-2; D is ambiguous. The V and J ends lost 1 base and 8 bases respectively, with 14 bases between them. The CDR3 is 14 residues long. Germline values: CDR1 SEHNR, CDR2 FQNEAQ (reference sequence). The DNA of the CDR3 is TGTGCCAGCAGCTTAGTCATGCCGGGGATCGGCTACACCTTC. It is translated as CASSLVMPGIGYTF.

This clonotype was observed many times. J is TRBJ2-2 and V is TRBV12-3 or TRBV12-4; D is uncertain. The CDR3 has 12 amino acids. The V end lost 6 bases, the J end lost 6 bases, and 8 bases lay between the germline ends. The CDR3 reads CASSSLAGELFF. CDR3 DNA sequence: TGTGCCAGCAGCTCCTTGGCCGGGGAGCTGTTTTTT.

This chain links TRBV5-1 with TRBJ2-7, with TRBD2 matching over 7 bases. The CDR3 covers 15 residues. The V gene's germline CDR1 is SGHRS and CDR2 YFSETQ. With V trimmed by 1 base and J by 10 bases, 14 bases remained unmatched. CDR3 in amino acids: CASSLWGSTSIIQYF. CDR3 nucleotides: TGCGCCAGCAGCTTGTGGGGGTCGACTAGCATAATACAGTACTTC.

The chain recombines TRBV5-1 with TRBJ2-2; 8 bases fit TRBD1. The trim removed 5 bases at V and 0 bases at J, leaving 3 bases unmatched. The CDR3 contains 15 residues. Germline CDR1 SGHRS, CDR2 YFSETQ. CDR3 bases: TGCGCCAGCAGTAGACAGGGGACGAACACCGGGGAGCTGTTTTTT. Translating it yields CASSRQGTNTGELFF.

The rearrangement joins TRBV7-9 to TRBJ2-1; TRBD2 is a possible D gene (6 bases). This CDR3 contains 17 residues. The V gene's germline CDR1 is SEHNR and CDR2 FQNEAQ (reference sequence). V lost 2 bases, J lost 3 bases, and 17 bases lay in between. The CDR3, as DNA: TGTGCCAGCAGCTTACCAACTAGCAGCAGTCTCTACAATGAGCAGTTCTTC. This encodes CASSLPTSSSLYNEQFF.

This clonotype was recorded a few times. The chain is built from TRBV30 and TRBJ1-4; the D gene is possibly TRBD1 (6 bases). This CDR3 contains 13 residues. V was trimmed by 1 base and J by 8 bases, leaving 11 bases between them. Looked up from germline, CDR1 is GTSNPN and CDR2 is SVGIG (reference sequence). The CDR3 spells CAWSGQGREKLFF. The CDR3 DNA reads as TGTGCCTGGAGTGGCCAGGGGAGAGAAAAACTGTTTTTT.

CDR3 DNA: TGTGCCAGCAGTTACAGGGTCGGCAATCAGCCCCAGCATTTT. This encodes CASSYRVGNQPQHF. This chain links TRBV6-2 or TRBV6-3 with TRBJ1-5, with D hard to call. The V end lost 2 bases, the J end lost 2 bases, and 7 bases lay between the germline ends. This CDR3 has 14 residues. From germline, CDR1 is MNHEY and CDR2 SVGEGT.

The chain employs TRBV2 and TRBJ1-1, with no clear D. The CDR3 is 13 residues long. V lost 4 bases to trimming and J lost 2 bases, with 8 bases between them. In germline, CDR1 is SNHLY, CDR2 FYNNEI. CDR3: CASSVEGNTEAFF. The DNA of the CDR3 is TGTGCCAGCAGTGTCGAGGGAAACACTGAAGCTTTCTTT.

The V gene is TRBV11-1, the J gene TRBJ2-5; D is perhaps TRBD1 (6 bases). The V end lost 7 bases, the J end lost 2 bases, and 26 bases lay between the germline ends. The CDR3 is 18 residues long. Germline CDR1 reads SGHAT; CDR2 reads FQDESV (reference sequence). CDR3 nucleotides: TGTGCCAGCAACTCGCGGTATAACCCGGACAGTCCACAAGAGACCCAGTACTTC. The encoded protein is CASNSRYNPDSPQETQYF.

This clonotype was observed many times. This chain joins TRBV20-1 and TRBJ2-3; tentatively, D is TRBD2 (6 bases). This CDR3 spans 13 amino acids. The germline V gene has CDR1 DFQATT and CDR2 SNEGSKA (reference sequence). Deletions cut 3 bases from V and 6 bases from J, with 13 bases between. Here the CDR3 reads CSARDGGKDTQYF. CDR3 nucleotides: TGCAGTGCTAGGGACGGCGGGAAGGATACGCAGTATTTT.

J is TRBJ1-1 and V is TRBV3-1; no clear D. CDR1 and CDR2 from the germline V gene are LGHDT and YNNKEL (reference sequence). V was shortened by 3 bases and J by 11 bases, with 16 bases between the two germline ends. The CDR3 is made up of 13 amino acids. The CDR3 spells CASSQSRADDAFF. The CDR3 DNA follows: TGTGCCAGCAGCCAGTCTCGGGCAGATGACGCTTTCTTT.

J is TRBJ1-5 and V is TRBV25-1; D perhaps matches TRBD1 (5 bases). The V gene lost 1 base and the J gene lost 1 base, with 8 bases spanning the gap. This CDR3 has 15 residues. Looked up from germline, CDR1 is MGHDK and CDR2 is SYGVNS. This CDR3 reads CASSEFGGSNQPQHF. CDR3 DNA sequence: TGTGCCAGCAGTGAATTCGGGGGGAGCAATCAGCCCCAGCATTTT.

This clonotype has at least ten counts. J is TRBJ2-2 and V is TRBV27, with TRBD1 matching over 9 bases. CDR3 length: 14 residues. The V gene's germline CDR1 is MNHEY and CDR2 SMNVEV (reference sequence). With V trimmed by 6 bases and J by 7 bases, 6 bases remained unmatched. This CDR3 reads CASRGQGRIGELFF. CDR3 in DNA: TGTGCCAGCAGGGGACAGGGAAGGATCGGGGAGCTGTTTTTT.

This clonotype was observed a few times. The chain joins TRBV29-1 to TRBJ1-1; D is perhaps TRBD1 (6 bases). The CDR3 runs to 13 residues. Germline lookup yields CDR1 SQVTM and CDR2 ANQGSEA. The V end was cut by 4 bases, the J end by 2 bases, with 11 bases between. The CDR3 coding sequence is TGCAGCGTTGCGAGGGGGGCTAACACTGAAGCTTTCTTT. It is translated as CSVARGANTEAFF. The full variable domain, its missing parts supplied by reference TRBV29-1 and TRBJ1-1, is SAVISQKPSRDICQRGTSLTIQCQVDSQVTMMFWYRQQPGQSLTLIATANQGSEATYESGFVIDKFPISRPNLTFSTLTVSNMSPEDSSIYLCSVARGANTEAFFGQGTRLTVV.

In this sample, this clonotype turned up a few times. This chain connects TRBV5-1 to TRBJ2-3, with D perhaps matching TRBD1 (6 bases). This CDR3 is 15 amino acids long. The germline gives CDR1 SGHRS, CDR2 YFSETQ. V shed 0 bases and J shed 6 bases, with 14 bases lying between them. The CDR3 DNA reads TGCGCCAGCAGCTTGGACGGGCGCCAGGGGGATACGCAGTATTTT. This encodes CASSLDGRQGDTQYF.

This clonotype was seen only a few times. The chain uses TRBV5-1 and TRBJ2-7; 10 bases fit TRBD1. Germline trimming cut 2 bases from V and 4 bases from J; bases unmatched to any gene: 6. The germline V gene has CDR1 SGHRS and CDR2 YFSETQ. The CDR3 sequence is 15 residues long. DNA for the CDR3: TGCGCCAGCAGCTTCGTTTCGGGACAGGGGTACGAGCAGTACTTC. Residues: CASSFVSGQGYEQYF.

The chain recombines TRBV25-1 with TRBJ2-7, with 15 bases identical to TRBD2. The germline CDR1 and CDR2 sequences are MGHDK and SYGVNS. The J segment lost 0 bases and the V segment lost 6 bases, leaving 6 bases of the junction unmatched. The CDR3 length is 17 residues. DNA for the CDR3: TGTGCCAGCAGAGCCCCGGGACTAGCGGGAGGCTCCTACGAGCAGTACTTC. Translated: CASRAPGLAGGSYEQYF.

V usage is TRBV5-5 and J usage is TRBJ2-7; 9 nucleotides agree with TRBD2. V shed 5 bases and J 6 bases; nucleotides not matched to a gene: 9. The CDR3 covers 14 residues. CDR1 and CDR2 from the germline V gene are SGHKS and YYEKEE (reference sequence). CDR3 bases: TGTGCCAGCAGTTCTCTGGCGGGGGGGGCCGAGCAGTACTTC. Translation gives CASSSLAGGAEQYF.